These 22 T cell receptor beta chains came from one sample sequenced in a study of cytomegalovirus exposure and HLA in healthy donors. Primers included in the PCR were 60 Vbeta and 13 Jbeta primers. TCRdb's table, derived via immunoSEQ multiplex PCR, lists solely in-frame clones and lacks some. This table has approximately 220,000 clones, over 65% appearing once. Sequencing used PBMCs. The receptors come from a man between 18 and 35 years old in good health and CMV-seronegative.

This clone was counted only a few times. The chain links TRBV18 to TRBJ2-7, with D tentatively TRBD1 (6 bases). The CDR3 spans 15 residues. Trimming left V 3 bases short and J 6 bases short, with 18 bases between. From germline, CDR1 is KGHSH and CDR2 LQKENI. Here the CDR3 DNA reads TGTGCCAGCTCACCGACACCAGGGGTGCTCGGCGAGCAGTACTTC. It specifies CASSPTPGVLGEQYF.

The rearrangement links TRBV6-1 to TRBJ2-5, with D tentatively TRBD1 (5 bases). The J call may be incorrect, as the DNA end agrees better with TRBJ2-7. The CDR3 contains 13 residues. Germline V gives CDR1 MNHNS, CDR2 SASEGT. The CDR3 spells CATRKTDAYEQYF. CDR3 coding DNA: TGTGCCACCAGAAAGACAGACGCCTACGAGCAGTACTTC.

This clone was counted a few times. The gene calls are TRBV4-1 and TRBJ2-7; 8 bases align to TRBD2. Germline-derived CDR1 and CDR2 are MGHRA and YSYEKL. The CDR3 covers 17 residues. V lost 0 bases, J lost 5 bases, and 12 bases stayed unmatched. This chain's CDR3 is CASSQDGSPAGEDEQYF. Written as DNA, the CDR3 is TGCGCCAGCAGCCAAGATGGTAGCCCAGCGGGAGAAGACGAGCAGTACTTC.

The gene calls are TRBV7-6 and TRBJ2-7; D uncertain. The length of the CDR3 is 12 residues. Germline V lookup: CDR1 SGHVS, CDR2 FNYEAQ. Trimming took off 5 bases at V and 3 bases at J, with 8 bases between the two ends. The CDR3 reads CASSLNGYEQYF. CDR3 DNA: TGTGCCAGCAGCCTAAACGGCTACGAGCAGTACTTC.

On this clone: At one of its ends the junction is not consistent with the germline gene, which may arise from a read error. The genes are TRBV7-7 and TRBJ2-3, with D tentatively TRBD2 (6 bases). The CDR3 loop spans 15 amino acids. Germline V gene sequence: CDR1 SSHAT, CDR2 FNYEAQ (reference sequence). DNA for the CDR3: TGTGCTAGCAGCCCCCGGGGGATCATAGCGGATACGCAGTATTTT. Protein product: CASSPRGIIADTQYF.

This chain links TRBV30 with TRBJ1-1, with TRBD1 as a possible D gene (6 bases). The germline V and J ends were trimmed by 4 bases and 0 bases, with 9 bases remaining between them. Germline V CDR1 and CDR2: GTSNPN, SVGIG (reference sequence). CDR3 length: 13 residues. As DNA, the CDR3 is TGTGCCTGGAACGGACAGTTGAACACTGAAGCTTTCTTT. This encodes CAWNGQLNTEAFF.

The chain recombines TRBV10-3 with TRBJ2-1; D ambiguous. The germline V gene encodes CDR1 ENHRY and CDR2 SYGVKD. The CDR3 covers 11 residues. CDR3 coding DNA: TGTGGAGTTTCATCCTACAATGAGCAGTTCTTC. The encoded protein is CGVSSYNEQFF.

This clone occurred once. J is TRBJ2-3 and V is TRBV29-1; 9 bases line up with TRBD1. CDR1 is SQVTM and CDR2 is ANQGSEA in the germline V gene. This CDR3 spans 15 amino acids. V was pared by 7 bases and J by 2 bases, with 10 bases of the junction left unmatched. CDR3 amino acids: CSAATGQGITDTQYF. CDR3 nucleotides: TGCAGCGCCGCTACGGGACAGGGTATCACAGATACGCAGTATTTT.

The chain employs TRBV4-2 and TRBJ2-1, with 7 bases that match TRBD2. The CDR3 length is 17 residues. CDR1 is LGHNA, CDR2 YNFKEQ, per germline. Unmatched junction bases numbered 13, after V lost 0 bases and J lost 8 bases. The CDR3 DNA is TGTGCCAGCAGCCAAGATCTTTCGGGCCTAGCGGCCGATGAGCAGTTCTTC. Residues: CASSQDLSGLAADEQFF.

V usage is TRBV6-5 and J usage is TRBJ2-7; 10 bases map to TRBD2. The CDR3 runs to 15 residues. Germline values: CDR1 MNHEY, CDR2 SVGAGI. The V gene end was trimmed by 2 bases and the J gene end by 3 bases; junction bases not matched to a gene: 4. The CDR3 DNA reads as TGTGCCAGCAGTTACAGCGGGAGGGCCGGCTACGAGCAGTACTTC. Amino acids: CASSYSGRAGYEQYF.

V is TRBV30 and J is TRBJ2-5; D possibly corresponds to TRBD1 (6 bases). V lost 4 bases and J lost 5, with 11 bases in between. CDR1 and CDR2 (germline): GTSNPN, SVGIG (reference sequence). The CDR3 runs to 12 residues. The DNA for the CDR3 is TGTGCCTGGACAGGGGTGGGGGAGACCCAGTACTTC. It specifies CAWTGVGETQYF.

The rearrangement uses TRBV28 and TRBJ2-1, with TRBD2 as a possible D gene (7 bases). V was trimmed by 3 bases and J by 5 bases, leaving 11 bases between them. Germline CDR1 and CDR2: MDHEN and SYDVKM. The CDR3 sequence is 14 residues long. The CDR3 sequence: CASSFGRGNNEQFF. DNA of the CDR3: TGTGCCAGCAGTTTTGGGAGGGGGAACAATGAGCAGTTCTTC.

The J gene is TRBJ1-2, the V gene TRBV13; D gene ambiguous. The CDR3 extends over 16 amino acids. Germline assignment: CDR1 PRHDT and CDR2 FYEKMQ (reference sequence). Between the trimmed V and J ends, which lost 5 bases and 6 bases, there was a span of 22 bases. In nucleotides, the CDR3 is TGTGCCAGCAGCCCCCTCGGAGGACCCTTGAGGAATGGCTACACCTTC. Protein sequence: CASSPLGGPLRNGYTF.

The rearrangement links TRBV5-1 to TRBJ2-1; 7 positions match TRBD2. V shed 0 bases, J shed 1 base, and the junction held 13 bases outside the gene matches. Germline CDR1 reads SGHRS; CDR2 reads YFSETQ. The CDR3 loop spans 19 amino acids. CDR3: CASSLGPGGRASSYNEQFF. In nucleotides, the CDR3 is TGCGCCAGCAGCTTGGGCCCCGGGGGGAGGGCCAGTTCCTACAATGAGCAGTTCTTC.

This chain joins TRBV7-9 and TRBJ2-7, with D unresolved. Looked up from germline, CDR1 is SEHNR and CDR2 is FQNEAQ (reference sequence). The CDR3 has 15 residues. Trimming removed 2 bases from V and 0 bases from J, with 11 bases in between. DNA of the CDR3: TGTGCCAGCAGCTTAATAGTTGAGTCCTCCTACGAGCAGTACTTC. This codes for CASSLIVESSYEQYF.

The chain employs TRBV28 and TRBJ2-5; 9 nucleotides agree with TRBD1. From germline, CDR1 is MDHEN and CDR2 SYDVKM. V lost 8 bases, J lost 5 bases, and 12 bases stayed unmatched. The CDR3 runs 15 residues. CDR3 in amino acids: CASGGTGTYKETQYF. Written as DNA, the CDR3 is TGTGCCAGCGGAGGGACAGGGACATATAAGGAGACCCAGTACTTC.

The chain employs TRBV7-8 and TRBJ1-3; D is undetermined. The V end lost 1 base, the J end lost 2 bases, and 12 bases lay between the germline ends. In germline, CDR1 is SGHVS, CDR2 FQNEAQ. The CDR3 covers 16 residues. The chain's CDR3 is CASSLEYLLTGNTIYF. As DNA, the CDR3 is TGTGCCAGCAGCTTAGAATACCTCCTAACTGGAAACACCATATATTTT.

A few counts support this clone. The chain has TRBV5-6 and TRBJ2-7; D not certain. The CDR3 spans 13 residues. V gave up 0 bases and J gave up 2 bases, with 6 bases separating them. Germline V gene sequence: CDR1 SGHDT, CDR2 YYEEEE. CDR3: CASSLVAAYEQYF. The CDR3 DNA reads as TGTGCCAGCAGCTTGGTGGCTGCCTACGAGCAGTACTTC.

V usage is TRBV6-1 and J usage is TRBJ2-1, with 10 positions matching TRBD2. Per germline, CDR1 MNHNS and CDR2 SASEGT. This CDR3 has 15 amino acids. The J segment lost 7 bases and the V segment lost 1 base, leaving 4 bases of the junction unmatched. In nucleotides, the CDR3 is TGTGCCAGCAGTGAAGGGCTAGCGGGAGCAAATGAGCAGTTCTTC. Translated: CASSEGLAGANEQFF.

The chain has TRBV6-5 and TRBJ2-2; the D gene is possibly TRBD2 (5 bases). Germline V gene data show CDR1 as MNHEY and CDR2 as SVGAGI. The V end was cut by 6 bases, the J end by 7 bases, with 18 bases between. This CDR3 comprises 15 residues. The CDR3 here is CASRSSGKGGGELFF. The CDR3 DNA follows: TGTGCCAGCAGGTCCAGCGGCAAGGGCGGCGGGGAGCTGTTTTTT.

This clone showed up just once. The V gene is TRBV5-1, the J gene TRBJ1-2; D is unclear. This CDR3 is built from 14 residues. V lost 0 bases and J 4 bases, leaving 10 bases between the germline ends. Germline V gene data show CDR1 as SGHRS and CDR2 as YFSETQ. The CDR3 sequence: CASSLDRVSYGYTF. CDR3 nucleotides: TGCGCCAGCAGCTTGGACCGGGTTAGCTATGGCTACACCTTC.

The chain employs TRBV27 and TRBJ1-2, with D possibly matching TRBD1 (6 bases). The germline gives CDR1 MNHEY, CDR2 SMNVEV (reference sequence). This CDR3 is built from 15 residues. Trimming stripped 2 bases from V and 5 bases from J, with 15 bases between. This chain's CDR3 is CASSLQAGVGYGYTF. The DNA of the CDR3 is TGTGCCAGCAGTTTACAGGCAGGGGTAGGGTATGGCTACACCTTC.